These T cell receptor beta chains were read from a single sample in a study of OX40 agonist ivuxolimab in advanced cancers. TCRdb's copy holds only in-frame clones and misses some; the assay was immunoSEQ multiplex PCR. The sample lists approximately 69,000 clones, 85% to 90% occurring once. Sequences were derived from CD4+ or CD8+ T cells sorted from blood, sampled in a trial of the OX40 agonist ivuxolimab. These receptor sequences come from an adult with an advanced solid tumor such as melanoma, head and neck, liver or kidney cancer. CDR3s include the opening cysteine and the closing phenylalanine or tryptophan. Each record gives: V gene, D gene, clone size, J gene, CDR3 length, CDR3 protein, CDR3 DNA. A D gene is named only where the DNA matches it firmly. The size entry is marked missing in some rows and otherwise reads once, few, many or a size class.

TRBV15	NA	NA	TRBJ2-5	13	CATSRDGLETQYF	TGTGCCACCAGCAGAGATGGGTTAGAGACCCAGTACTTC
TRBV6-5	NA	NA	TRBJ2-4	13	CASSAQGVNIQYF	TGTGCCAGCAGTGCTCAGGGTGTTAACATTCAGTACTTC
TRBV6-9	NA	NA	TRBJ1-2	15	CASRRRQTNLYGYTF	TGTGCCAGCAGACGGCGCCAGACAAACCTCTATGGCTACACCTTC
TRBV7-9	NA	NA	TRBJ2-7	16	CASSSSGRRSSYEQYF	TGTGCCAGCAGCTCTTCGGGGCGCCGCAGCTCCTACGAGCAGTACTTC
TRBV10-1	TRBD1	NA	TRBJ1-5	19	CASRPTGQGPEYSNQPQHF	TGCGCCAGCAGACCGACGGGACAGGGGCCTGAATATAGCAATCAGCCCCAGCATTTT
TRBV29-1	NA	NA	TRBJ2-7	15	CSAPPSPKTSYEQYF	TGCAGCGCTCCCCCCTCCCCGAAGACCTCCTACGAGCAGTACTTC
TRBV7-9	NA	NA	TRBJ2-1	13	CASSLGRDNEQFF	TGTGCCAGCAGCTTGGGGCGCGACAATGAGCAGTTCTTC
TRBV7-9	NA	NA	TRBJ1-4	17	CASSLSGSRGRGEKLFF	TGTGCCAGCAGCTTATCGGGGAGCCGGGGCCGCGGGGAAAAACTGTTTTTT
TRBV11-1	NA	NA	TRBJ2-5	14	CASSPSRGQETQYF	TGTGCCAGCAGCCCCTCCAGGGGTCAAGAGACCCAGTACTTC
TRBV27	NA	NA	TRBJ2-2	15	CASRSSDTDTGELFF	TGTGCCAGCAGGAGCAGCGACACCGACACCGGGGAGCTGTTTTTT
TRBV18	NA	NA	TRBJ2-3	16	CASSPPWGERADTQYF	TGTGCCAGCTCACCACCGTGGGGGGAGCGTGCAGATACGCAGTATTTT
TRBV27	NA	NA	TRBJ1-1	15	CASSFGSQGRTEAFF	TGTGCCAGCAGTTTTGGTTCGCAGGGTCGGACTGAAGCTTTCTTT
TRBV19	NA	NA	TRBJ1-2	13	CASRRVGVDGYTF	TGTGCCAGTCGCAGGGTAGGAGTAGATGGCTACACCTTC
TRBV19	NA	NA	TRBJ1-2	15	CASSPGTSVFYGYTF	TGTGCCAGTAGTCCGGGGACCAGCGTATTCTATGGCTACACCTTC
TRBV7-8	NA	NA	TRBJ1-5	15	CASLPLDSVNQPQHF	TGTGCCAGCCTCCCCCTGGACAGCGTCAATCAGCCCCAGCATTTT
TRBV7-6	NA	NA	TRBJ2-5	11	CASSLKETQYF	TGTGCCAGCAGCTTAAAAGAGACCCAGTACTTC
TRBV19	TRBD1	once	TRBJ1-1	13	CASTQTGRTEAFF	TGTGCCAGTACCCAGACAGGGAGGACTGAAGCTTTCTTT
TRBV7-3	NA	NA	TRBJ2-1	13	CASSLGINNEQFF	TGTGCCAGCAGCTTAGGGATTAACAATGAGCAGTTCTTC
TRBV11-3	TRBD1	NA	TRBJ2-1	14	CASSSPTGINEQFF	TGTGCCAGCAGCTCCCCGACAGGGATAAATGAGCAGTTCTTC
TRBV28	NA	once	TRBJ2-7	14	CASRPQGPAYEQYF	TGTGCCAGCAGGCCACAGGGACCGGCCTACGAGCAGTACTTC
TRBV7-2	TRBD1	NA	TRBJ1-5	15	CASSARQGVGQPQHF	TGTGCCAGCAGCGCGAGACAGGGGGTTGGTCAGCCCCAGCATTTT
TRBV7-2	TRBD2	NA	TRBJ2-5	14	CASNLAGAGETQYF	TGTGCCAGCAATTTAGCGGGGGCAGGGGAGACCCAGTACTTC
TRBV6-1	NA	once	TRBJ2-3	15	CASSERSGITDTQYF	TGTGCCAGCAGTGAAAGGTCGGGGATCACAGATACGCAGTATTTT
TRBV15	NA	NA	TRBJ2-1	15	CATSRVGGGNDEQFF	TGTGCCACCAGCAGAGTTGGCGGAGGGAATGATGAGCAGTTCTTC
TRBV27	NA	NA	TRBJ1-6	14	CASSGAGDNSPLHF	TGTGCCAGCAGTGGGGCAGGGGATAATTCACCCCTCCACTTT
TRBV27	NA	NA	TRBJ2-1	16	CASRPETRLDYNEQFF	TGTGCCAGCAGGCCCGAGACTAGACTAGACTACAATGAGCAGTTCTTC
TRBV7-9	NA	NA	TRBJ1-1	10	CASSHREAFF	TGTGCCAGCAGCCACCGTGAGGCTTTCTTT
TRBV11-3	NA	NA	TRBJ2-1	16	CASSDSRVGVYNEQFF	TGTGCCAGCAGCGATAGCAGGGTTGGTGTGTACAATGAGCAGTTCTTC
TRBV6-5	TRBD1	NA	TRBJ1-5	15	CASSYGTGYNQPQHF	TGTGCCAGCAGTTACGGGACAGGGTATAATCAGCCCCAGCATTTT
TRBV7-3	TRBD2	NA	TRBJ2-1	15	CASSLIAGGNNEQFF	TGTGCCAGCAGCTTAATAGCGGGGGGCAACAATGAGCAGTTCTTC
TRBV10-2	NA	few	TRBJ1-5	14	CASTPTARDQPQHF	TGCGCCAGCACCCCCACAGCGAGGGATCAGCCCCAGCATTTT
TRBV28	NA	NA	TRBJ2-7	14	CASSSRRSSYEQYF	TGTGCCAGCAGTTCCCGACGGTCATCCTACGAGCAGTACTTC
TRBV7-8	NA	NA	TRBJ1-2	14	CASSLAPANYGYTF	TGTGCCAGCAGCTTAGCGCCAGCTAACTATGGCTACACCTTC
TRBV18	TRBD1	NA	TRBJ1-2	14	CASSPGQGINGYTF	TGTGCCAGCTCACCGGGACAGGGGATTAATGGCTACACCTTC
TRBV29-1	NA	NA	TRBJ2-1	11	CSVAEVDEQFF	TGCAGCGTTGCCGAGGTGGATGAGCAGTTCTTC
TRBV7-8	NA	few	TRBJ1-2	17	CASSPLRVQGPNYGYTF	TGTGCCAGCAGCCCTCTCAGGGTTCAAGGCCCTAACTATGGCTACACCTTC
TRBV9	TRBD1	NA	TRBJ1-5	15	CASSKADRDYQPQHF	TGTGCCAGCAGCAAAGCGGACAGGGATTATCAGCCCCAGCATTTT
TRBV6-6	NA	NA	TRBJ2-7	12	CASSYGEGRQYF	TGTGCCAGCAGTTACGGAGAGGGGCGGCAGTACTTC
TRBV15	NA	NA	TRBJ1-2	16	CATSRVRQDPNYGYTF	TGTGCCACCAGCAGAGTCCGGCAGGATCCGAACTATGGCTACACCTTC
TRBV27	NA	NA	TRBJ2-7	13	CASRGGHSYEQYF	TGTGCCAGCAGGGGCGGGCACTCCTACGAGCAGTACTTC
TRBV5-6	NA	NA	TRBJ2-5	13	CASSLAFWETQYF	TGTGCCAGCAGCTTGGCCTTTTGGGAGACCCAGTACTTC
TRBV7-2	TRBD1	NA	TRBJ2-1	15	CASSTTGTGYNEQFF	TGTGCCAGCAGCACCACCGGGACAGGGTACAATGAGCAGTTCTTC
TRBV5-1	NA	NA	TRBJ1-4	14	CASSLGKGGEKLFF	TGCGCCAGCAGCTTGGGTAAGGGGGGCGAAAAACTGTTTTTT
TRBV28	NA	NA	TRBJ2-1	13	CASRGLVYNEQFF	TGTGCCAGCCGGGGGCTAGTCTACAATGAGCAGTTCTTC
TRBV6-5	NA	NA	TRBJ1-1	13	CASSYDGNTEAFF	TGTGCCAGCAGTTATGATGGGAACACTGAAGCTTTCTTT
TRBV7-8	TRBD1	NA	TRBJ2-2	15	CASSLATGDGGELFF	TGTGCCAGCAGCTTAGCGACAGGGGATGGCGGGGAGCTGTTTTTT
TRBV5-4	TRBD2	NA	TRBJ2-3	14	CASSTTSGSDTQYF	TGTGCCAGCAGCACCACTAGCGGTTCAGATACGCAGTATTTT
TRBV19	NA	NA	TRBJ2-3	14	CASSRDGGTDTQYF	TGTGCCAGTAGTAGGGACGGAGGCACAGATACGCAGTATTTT
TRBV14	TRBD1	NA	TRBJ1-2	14	CASSSTGANYGYTF	TGTGCCAGCAGCTCGACAGGGGCCAACTATGGCTACACCTTC
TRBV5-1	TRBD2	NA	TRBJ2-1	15	CASSPGTSGRAGQFF	TGCGCCAGTTCCCCGGGGACTAGCGGGAGGGCCGGGCAGTTCTTC
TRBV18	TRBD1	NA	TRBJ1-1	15	CASSTGQGGSTEAFF	TGTGCCAGCTCAACGGGACAGGGGGGGTCCACTGAAGCTTTCTTT
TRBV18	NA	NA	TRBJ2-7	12	CASSPEVYEQYF	TGTGCCAGCTCACCTGAGGTCTACGAGCAGTACTTC